These T cell receptor beta chains were read from a single sample in a study of blood T cell repertoires in COVID-19. The data were produced by immunoSEQ multiplex PCR, yet TCRdb's version contains in-frame clones alone and is incomplete. This repertoire shows some 110,000 clones, roughly 90% found once; its top ten account for approximately 5.6%. The sequenced sample was peripheral blood. These receptor sequences come from a human donor in a cohort sampled during active COVID-19. Both conserved end residues are part of each CDR3. Fields, in order: D gene, J gene, V gene, clone size, CDR3 DNA, CDR3 protein. D genes are given only for firm matches. Part of the rows lack a size; the others show once, few, many or a class for expanded clones.

NA TRBJ2-2 TRBV28 NA TGTGCCAGCAGTCATCAAGGGGGGGCCGGGGAGCTGTTTTTT CASSHQGGAGELFF
NA TRBJ2-7 TRBV6-6 NA TGTGCCAGCAGTTGGCGGGACAGCACCTACGAGCAGTACTTC CASSWRDSTYEQYF
NA TRBJ1-4 TRBV4-3 NA TGCGCCAGCAGCCCTTTGGGGGGTTTTAATGAAAAACTGTTTTTT CASSPLGGFNEKLFF
NA TRBJ2-7 TRBV12-3/TRBV12-4 once TGTGCCAGCAGCCAGGACTTCTACGAGCAGTACTTC CASSQDFYEQYF
NA TRBJ2-1 TRBV18 NA TGTGCCAGCTCTCAGCAGGGGTACAATGAGCAGTTCTTC CASSQQGYNEQFF
NA TRBJ2-1 TRBV7-9 NA TGTGCCAGCAGCCCTTGGAGAGGGAGGAATGAGCAGTTCTTC CASSPWRGRNEQFF
NA TRBJ2-2 TRBV9 NA TGTGCCAGCAGCCCGGGGGTTAGGCTCGCTTCAGGCACCGGGGAGCTGTTTTTT CASSPGVRLASGTGELFF
NA TRBJ2-7 TRBV7-9 NA TGTGCCAGCAGCTTAGGTTCGCCGGGGGTCACGAACTACGAGCAGTACTTC CASSLGSPGVTNYEQYF
NA TRBJ2-5 TRBV28 NA TGTGCCAGCGGGGTTGTTGGGAGGCACCAAGAGACCCAGTACTTC CASGVVGRHQETQYF
TRBD2 TRBJ2-5 TRBV3-1/TRBV3-2 NA TGTGCCAGCAGCCAAGGGACTAGGGCTTCGGGGACCCAGTACTTC CASSQGTRASGTQYF
NA TRBJ2-3 TRBV9 NA TGTGCCAGCAGCGTAGATCCTTTCTCGAGGGATACGCAGTATTTT CASSVDPFSRDTQYF
TRBD2 TRBJ2-3 TRBV28 NA TGTGCCAGCAGTTCGGGTGGGGGGGGAGTGGATACGCAGTATTTT CASSSGGGGVDTQYF
NA TRBJ2-3 TRBV7-2 NA TGTGCCAGCAGCTCTTCGTTCCCGCGGACTAGCACAGATACGCAGTATTTT CASSSSFPRTSTDTQYF
NA TRBJ1-6 TRBV4-2 NA TGTGCCAGCAGCCATTTATCCGGGGAGTCACCCCTCCACTTT CASSHLSGESPLHF
NA TRBJ2-3 TRBV6-1 NA TGTGCCAGCAGTGAACCGCGGCGGGGCACAGATACGCAGTATTTT CASSEPRRGTDTQYF
NA TRBJ2-2 TRBV19 NA TGTGCCAGTAGTATAGTAGGGGCCACCGGGGAGCTGTTTTTT CASSIVGATGELFF
TRBD1 TRBJ1-2 TRBV13 NA TGTGCCAGCAGCTCAACAGGACAGGGGGCCACTGGCTACACCTTC CASSSTGQGATGYTF
TRBD1 TRBJ2-5 TRBV9 NA TGTGCCAGCAGCGCCGGGACAGGGTTACAAGAGACCCAGTACTTC CASSAGTGLQETQYF
NA TRBJ2-7 TRBV6-5 NA TGTGCCAGCATCGGACTTCTTGCCACCTACGAGCAGTACTTC CASIGLLATYEQYF
TRBD1 TRBJ2-1 TRBV14 NA TGTGCCAGCAGCCGGGACAGGGGCTCCTACAATGAGCAGTTCTTC CASSRDRGSYNEQFF
TRBD1 TRBJ1-5 TRBV5-6 once TGTGCCAGCAGCAGGAGACAGGGGGCAGGTAGCAATCAGCCCCAGCATTTT CASSRRQGAGSNQPQHF
NA TRBJ2-1 TRBV19 NA TGTGCCAGTAGTCCACCGACGACCACAGGCCACAATGAGCAGTTCTTC CASSPPTTTGHNEQFF
NA TRBJ1-2 TRBV19 few TGTGCCAGTAGTAAACTTGACAGGCTAGCTAACTATGGCTACACCTTC CASSKLDRLANYGYTF
TRBD1 TRBJ2-1 TRBV7-9 NA TGTGCCAGCAGCGCACAGGGGATCGCCTCCAATGAGCAGTTCTTC CASSAQGIASNEQFF
TRBD1 TRBJ2-3 TRBV4-3 NA TGCGCCAGCAGCCAAACACACAGGGGTGCGAGCACAGATACGCAGTATTTT CASSQTHRGASTDTQYF
NA TRBJ1-6 TRBV30 NA TGTGCCTGGAGTGAGGTGGGGCTTAATTCACCCCTCCACTTT CAWSEVGLNSPLHF
NA TRBJ2-5 TRBV28 NA TGTGCCAGCAGGCCGGGGGTTTTAGAGACCCAGTACTTC CASRPGVLETQYF
TRBD1 TRBJ1-1 TRBV19 NA TGTGCCACCCGATCGGGACAGGCCCTCCCTGAAGCTTTCTTT CATRSGQALPEAFF
TRBD1 TRBJ1-2 TRBV27 NA TGTGCCAGCAGTCCCCCCCCGGACAGGGGAAACTATGGCTACACCTTC CASSPPPDRGNYGYTF
NA TRBJ2-1 TRBV28 NA TGTGCCAGCAGTTTATACACGGGACACTTCTACAATGAGCAGTTCTTC CASSLYTGHFYNEQFF
NA TRBJ1-2 TRBV5-6 NA TGTGCCAGCAGCTTGGCCTCTTATGGCTACACCTTC CASSLASYGYTF
TRBD1 TRBJ1-6 TRBV6-6 NA TGTGCCAGCAGTCCTGGGACAGTGGCTTCACCCCTCCACTTT CASSPGTVASPLHF
TRBD2 TRBJ2-5 TRBV5-1 NA TGCGCCAGCAGCTTGGCTCCTAGCGGGTTAGAGACCCAGTACTTC CASSLAPSGLETQYF
TRBD2 TRBJ2-1 TRBV6-5 NA TGTGCCAGCAGTTACGCTAGCGGGATAAATGAGCAGTTCTTC CASSYASGINEQFF
TRBD1 TRBJ1-1 TRBV5-4 NA TGTGCCAGCAGCCCGACAGGGGGCGAGTGGAACACTGAAGCTTTCTTT CASSPTGGEWNTEAFF
NA TRBJ2-1 TRBV9 NA TGTGCCAGCAGCAGACTAAGGAGCTCCTACAATGAGCAGTTCTTC CASSRLRSSYNEQFF
NA TRBJ2-2 TRBV6-6 NA TGTGCCAGCAGGACCGACAAGTCCTCGAACACCGGGGAGCTGTTTTTT CASRTDKSSNTGELFF
TRBD1 TRBJ2-7 TRBV10-3 once TGTGCCATCAGTGTACAGGGGGAGCAGTACTTC CAISVQGEQYF
NA TRBJ1-3 TRBV18 NA TGTGCCAGCTCACCACCGAGTCAGGGTCTGAACACCATATATTTT CASSPPSQGLNTIYF
NA TRBJ1-5 TRBV5-1 NA TGCGCCAGCAGCTTAGACAGTTACAATCAGCCCCAGCATTTT CASSLDSYNQPQHF
NA TRBJ1-6 TRBV5-8 NA TGTGCCAGCAGCTTGCTAACCCCCAGGGCCCTCCACTTT CASSLLTPRALHF
NA TRBJ2-2 TRBV5-1 NA TGCGCCAGCAGCAGAGAGGAGGGGACTTGGGAGCTGTTTTTT CASSREEGTWELFF
NA TRBJ1-2 TRBV6-6 NA TGTGCCAGCAGTTCCGAGGTTAACTATGGCTACACCTTC CASSSEVNYGYTF
NA TRBJ1-5 TRBV19 NA TGTGCCAGTAGTATAGCATCAGGATATAGCAATCAGCCCCAGCATTTT CASSIASGYSNQPQHF
TRBD1 TRBJ1-2 TRBV27 NA TGTGCCAGCAGTTCGAGCCCGGGACAGGGACTCCTAATGAACTATGGCTACACCTTC CASSSSPGQGLLMNYGYTF
NA TRBJ1-5 TRBV28 NA TGTGCCAGCAGTTTATCAAGGTCGACAATCAGACAGCCCCAGCATTTT CASSLSRSTIRQPQHF
TRBD1 TRBJ2-1 TRBV13 NA TGTGCCAGCAGCTTAGTTTCGCTCCCCCGGGACAGGGGGCCGGTCTCCAATGAGCAGTTCTTC CASSLVSLPRDRGPVSNEQFF
NA TRBJ1-5 TRBV28 NA TGTGCCAGCAGTTTGAGGATACAGCCCCAGCATTTT CASSLRIQPQHF
NA TRBJ1-6 TRBV10-1 NA TGCGCCAGCAGTGAGTCGAGACGGGGAGGGTCACCCCTCCACTTT CASSESRRGGSPLHF
TRBD2 TRBJ2-3 TRBV30 NA TGTGCCTGGGCTACTAGCGGGAGATCTGCAGATACGCAGTATTTT CAWATSGRSADTQYF